The clone carrying this TCR beta chain was observed a few times. The antigen remains unidentified. This sample is drawn from a study of beta chain features in type 1 diabetes. Turning to the study itself: What patients shared with healthy donors was a similar profile of age, gender and cell yields.

As every portion of the isolated RNA was reverse transcribed, the sequencing read expressed TCRB transcripts. There were several million reads on average in the naive, central memory and regulatory T cell samples. This table comes from immunoSEQ multiplex PCR, and its TCRdb copy is limited to in-frame clones, with some not included. The data show over 350,000 clones, about 14% seen once. Germline lookup yields CDR1 SNHLY and CDR2 FYNNEI. The V gene lost 5 bases and the J gene lost 8 bases, with 13 bases spanning the gap. The CDR3 has 13 amino acids. Findings and limits, study-wide: Over-representation of high TCR-expressing cells was a possible consequence of cDNA sequencing. VDJ junctions from type 1 diabetes patients carried fewer insertions and larger deletions.

Sequencing used naive CD4+ T cells from blood. This chain uses TRBV2 with TRBJ1-5; D gene unclear. The sequence was collected from a young woman in good health. The chain's CDR3 is CASSIRGVEPQHF. In nucleotides, the CDR3 is TGTGCCAGCAGTATCCGGGGAGTCGAGCCCCAGCATTTT.